These 27 T cell receptor beta chains originate from one sample sequenced in a study of cytomegalovirus exposure and HLA in healthy donors. Primers for the PCR totalled 60 Vbeta and 13 Jbeta. Here immunoSEQ multiplex PCR was the method, and the copy in TCRdb shows in-frame clones only, minus some. Seen here are 85,000 to 100,000 clones, more than 75% observed once, and the top ten hold about 8%. The sample consisted of PBMCs. All receptors come from a human donor in good health.

The rearrangement links TRBV6-1 to TRBJ1-2, with 10 positions matching TRBD1. The length of the CDR3 is 14 residues. The germline CDR1 and CDR2 sequences are MNHNS and SASEGT. J was trimmed by 5 bases and V by 3 bases; bases with no gene match: 3. CDR3 nucleotide sequence: TGTGCCAGCAGTGATGGGACAGGGGCTTATGGCTACACCTTC. It translates to CASSDGTGAYGYTF.

The CDR3 nucleotides read TGTGCCAGCAGCACCAGACAGGACAATGAGCAGTTCTTC. Protein product: CASSTRQDNEQFF. V usage is TRBV7-6 and J usage is TRBJ2-1; D possibly corresponds to TRBD1 (6 bases). With 5 bases removed from V and 5 bases from J, the gap between germline ends came to 10 bases. CDR3 size: 13 residues. Germline V gene lookup returns CDR1 SGHVS and CDR2 FNYEAQ.

This clone was detected once. This sequence joins TRBV2 and TRBJ2-7; perhaps TRBD1 as D (6 bases). Germline-derived CDR1 and CDR2 are SNHLY and FYNNEI. Trimming stripped 4 bases from V and 1 base from J, with 14 bases between. The CDR3 is 15 residues long. CDR3: CASSGQVIGSYEQYF. In DNA form, the CDR3 reads TGTGCCAGCAGTGGACAGGTTATAGGATCCTACGAGCAGTACTTC.

The chain is built from TRBV25-1 and TRBJ1-2; the match to TRBD1 covers 10 bases. The CDR3 covers 14 residues. The V gene end was trimmed by 6 bases and the J gene end by 7 bases; junction bases not matched to a gene: 8. Germline CDR1 reads MGHDK; CDR2 reads SYGVNS. The CDR3 DNA follows: TGTGCCAGCAGGCCCGGGACAGGGGAAGGTGGCTACACCTTC. Protein: CASRPGTGEGGYTF.

J is TRBJ1-2 and V is TRBV6-8; D may be TRBD1 (5 bases). The CDR3 loop spans 12 amino acids. Germline assignment: CDR1 MNHGY and CDR2 SAAAGT. Trimming left V 4 bases short and J 7 bases short, with 10 bases between. The CDR3 sequence is CASSFQGGGYTF. DNA of the CDR3: TGTGCCAGCAGTTTTCAGGGAGGTGGCTACACCTTC.

A note on this clone: The conserved closing phenylalanine or tryptophan is absent in this CDR3, likely reflecting a read error. The DNA is left out, because the CDR3 cannot be placed on it with certainty; the CDR3 is given as TCRdb lists it. V gene TRBV30 combines with J gene TRBJ1-2; the listed D gene, TRBD1, was not tested against the DNA. From its first to its last residue, the CDR3 has 13 amino acids. Germline CDR1 reads GTSNPN; CDR2 reads SVGIG (reference sequence). The CDR3 region is CAWRRQGSLEFLL.

A single count supports this clone. This chain connects TRBV5-1 to TRBJ1-1, with 9 positions matching TRBD1. Germline CDR1 reads SGHRS; CDR2 reads YFSETQ. The CDR3 sequence is 16 residues long. Trimming cost V 6 bases and J 8 bases; bases outside gene matches: 17. DNA of the CDR3: TGCGCCAGCACCTTAACAGGGGGCGGAAGAAGCATAGAAGCTTTCTTT. Protein: CASTLTGGGRSIEAFF.

This clone was detected only once. The chain carries TRBV7-9 and TRBJ1-1; D gene uncertain. V was clipped by 7 bases and J by 1 base, with 7 bases between them. The length of the CDR3 is 12 residues. Germline CDR1 is SEHNR and CDR2 is FQNEAQ (reference sequence). This CDR3 reads CASNNPNTEAFF. The CDR3 DNA is TGTGCCAGCAACAATCCGAACACTGAAGCTTTCTTT.

The rearrangement uses TRBV6-4 and TRBJ1-4; D is unresolved. Per the germline V gene, CDR1 is MRHNA and CDR2 is SNTAGT. The length of the CDR3 is 11 residues. The V end lost 8 bases, the J end lost 13 bases, and 14 bases lay between the germline ends. CDR3: CASPPGGGLFF. In DNA form, the CDR3 reads TGTGCCAGCCCTCCAGGTGGTGGACTGTTTTTT.

This chain links TRBV9 with TRBJ1-4, with a possible D match to TRBD1 (5 bases). Germline V gene lookup returns CDR1 SGDLS and CDR2 YYNGEE. V lost 6 bases and J 0 bases, leaving 12 bases between the germline ends. The length of the CDR3 is 15 residues. The CDR3 DNA is TGTGCCAGCACCCTTGGGGCCTCAACTAATGAAAAACTGTTTTTT. Encoded protein: CASTLGASTNEKLFF.

The V call is TRBV20-1, the J call TRBJ1-2, with D unresolved. This CDR3 has 10 residues. Trimming removed 0 bases at V and 10 bases at J, with 6 bases between. The germline V gene has CDR1 DFQATT and CDR2 SNEGSKA (reference sequence). CDR3 sequence reads: CSARDPNYTF. CDR3 DNA sequence: TGCAGTGCTAGAGATCCAAACTACACCTTC.

This chain connects TRBV30 to TRBJ2-1; possible D gene TRBD1, 6 bases. CDR3 length equals 15 residues. The V end was cut by 3 bases, the J end by 9 bases, with 21 bases between. The V gene's germline CDR1 is GTSNPN and CDR2 SVGIG (reference sequence). The CDR3 spells CAWSLWGQSQCEQFF. CDR3 DNA: TGTGCCTGGAGCCTCTGGGGGCAGAGCCAGTGTGAGCAGTTCTTC.

V gene TRBV6-5 combines with J gene TRBJ2-7; TRBD1 agrees at 7 bases. The CDR3 covers 11 residues. The J segment lost 8 bases and the V segment lost 4 bases, leaving 2 bases of the junction unmatched. Germline CDR1 is MNHEY and CDR2 is SVGAGI. The chain's CDR3 is CASSSGQKQYF. CDR3 bases: TGTGCCAGCAGTTCGGGACAGAAGCAGTACTTC.

The chain recombines TRBV7-2 with TRBJ1-2, with D tentatively TRBD1 (5 bases). The CDR3 has 14 residues. Trimming took off 2 bases at V and 4 bases at J, with 11 bases between the two ends. Looked up from germline, CDR1 is SGHTA and CDR2 is FQGNSA. CDR3 sequence (DNA): TGTGCCAGCAGCTTACCGGGCGGGGGCTATGGCTACACCTTC. Translating gives CASSLPGGGYGYTF.

The V call is TRBV29-1, the J call TRBJ1-2, with TRBD1 identical over 10 bases. The CDR3 length is 13 residues. J gave up 5 bases and V 7 bases, and 7 bases lay outside the gene matches. The germline gives CDR1 SQVTM, CDR2 ANQGSEA. As DNA, the CDR3 is TGCAGCGACCAGACAGGGGGCGTATATGGCTACACCTTC. This translates into CSDQTGGVYGYTF. The full variable domain, rest sourced from reference TRBV29-1 and TRBJ1-2, is SAVISQKPSRDICQRGTSLTIQCQVDSQVTMMFWYRQQPGQSLTLIATANQGSEATYESGFVIDKFPISRPNLTFSTLTVSNMSPEDSSIYLCSDQTGGVYGYTFGSGTRLTVV.

This chain uses TRBV5-8 with TRBJ2-2, with 8 bases aligning to TRBD2. The CDR3 has 16 residues. After removal of 2 bases from V and 9 bases from J, the junction contained 12 bases not matched to a gene. Germline V gives CDR1 SGHTS, CDR2 YDEGEE. This CDR3 reads CASSFSGRAPIRELFF. As DNA, the CDR3 is TGTGCCAGCAGCTTTTCCGGGAGGGCCCCTATTCGGGAGCTGTTTTTT. Full variable domain (missing parts from reference TRBV5-8 and TRBJ2-2): EAGVTQSPTHLIKTRGQQATLRCSPISGHTSVYWYQQALGLGLQFLLWYDEGEERNRGNFPPRFSGRQFPNYSSELNVNALELEDSALYLCASSFSGRAPIRELFFGEGSRLTVL.

V usage is TRBV11-2 and J usage is TRBJ1-3; the D gene is possibly TRBD1 (6 bases). V lost 2 bases, J lost 0 bases, and 11 bases lay in between. This CDR3 has 16 amino acids. Germline V gene lookup returns CDR1 SGHAT and CDR2 FQNNGV. The CDR3 DNA follows: TGTGCCAGCAGCTTATTGACAGGTCTCTCTGGAAACACCATATATTTT. Residues: CASSLLTGLSGNTIYF. The variable domain in full, with the rest retrieved from reference TRBV11-2 and TRBJ1-3, is EAGVAQSPRYKIIEKRQSVAFWCNPISGHATLYWYQQILGQGPKLLIQFQNNGVVDDSQLPKDRFSAERLKGVDSTLKIQPAKLEDSAVYLCASSLLTGLSGNTIYFGEGSWLTVV.

The J gene is TRBJ1-1, the V gene TRBV27; D may be TRBD1 (6 bases). Between the trimmed V and J ends, which lost 3 bases and 7 bases, there was a span of 12 bases. The CDR3 consists of 13 residues. Per germline, CDR1 MNHEY and CDR2 SMNVEV (reference sequence). The CDR3 sequence is CASSFPGGFEAFF. CDR3 DNA: TGTGCCAGCAGTTTCCCGGGGGGCTTTGAAGCTTTCTTT.

CDR3: CASSLEGIGDEQYF. The CDR3 DNA sequence: TGCGCCAGCAGCTTGGAGGGGATAGGAGACGAGCAGTACTTC. The chain recombines TRBV5-1 with TRBJ2-5; a weak D match, TRBD1 (5 bases). The J call may not be correct, given that the DNA end is closer to TRBJ2-7. CDR3 length: 14 residues. Germline lookup yields CDR1 SGHRS and CDR2 YFSETQ.

The chain employs TRBV7-2 and TRBJ1-5, with TRBD1 matching 7 bases. The CDR3 totals 12 residues. The trim removed 6 bases at V and 9 bases at J, leaving 5 bases unmatched. Looked up from germline, CDR1 is SGHTA and CDR2 is FQGNSA. The CDR3 DNA reads TGTGCCAGCAGTTTCCCAGGGGGGCCCCAGCATTTT. Its protein product is CASSFPGGPQHF.

This clone was detected only once. The chain carries TRBV25-1 and TRBJ2-5, with unresolved D. The better agreement between TRBJ2-7 and the DNA end casts doubt on the J call. Germline loops: CDR1 MGHDK, CDR2 SYGVNS. This CDR3 is 11 amino acids long. CDR3 DNA sequence: TGTGCCAGCAGTGAATGGTACGAGCAGTACTTC. Translated, it gives CASSEWYEQYF.

The V and J genes are TRBV5-1 and TRBJ2-3, with TRBD2 matching 8 bases. Germline assignment: CDR1 SGHRS and CDR2 YFSETQ. V was clipped by 5 bases and J by 2 bases; unmatched bases: 4. This CDR3 is built from 14 residues. CDR3 sequence (DNA): TGCGCCAGCAGGGCTAGCGGGCACACAGATACGCAGTATTTT. This codes for CASRASGHTDTQYF.

The chain links TRBV6-5 to TRBJ2-7, with TRBD1 identical over 7 bases. Per the germline V gene, CDR1 is MNHEY and CDR2 is SVGAGI. This CDR3 is built from 15 residues. The trim removed 6 bases at V and 6 bases at J, leaving 14 bases unmatched. This CDR3 reads CASSQFPPTGLEQYF. In DNA form, the CDR3 reads TGTGCCAGCAGCCAATTTCCGCCGACAGGGCTCGAGCAGTACTTC.

The chain has TRBV5-6 and TRBJ2-3; D gene ambiguous. The CDR3 contains 15 residues. Germline V gene lookup returns CDR1 SGHDT and CDR2 YYEEEE. V was trimmed by 4 bases and J by 0 bases, leaving 12 bases between them. The CDR3 nucleotides are TGTGCCAGCAGCGGCCCCGGGTTCAGCACAGATACGCAGTATTTT. Translating gives CASSGPGFSTDTQYF.

The chain recombines TRBV29-1 with TRBJ2-3; D is undetermined. Between the trimmed V and J ends, which lost 7 bases and 1 base, there was a span of 15 bases. The CDR3 is made up of 14 amino acids. Germline CDR1 SQVTM, CDR2 ANQGSEA. DNA for the CDR3: TGCAGCGGTCATGTTGACTGGGGCACAGATACGCAGTATTTT. Its protein is CSGHVDWGTDTQYF.

The CDR3 reads CASKGGGQALDGYTF. DNA of the CDR3: TGTGCCAGTAAAGGGGGGGGACAGGCCCTGGATGGCTACACCTTC. The rearrangement uses TRBV19 and TRBJ1-2; 8 bases line up with TRBD1. From germline, CDR1 is LNHDA and CDR2 SQIVND (reference sequence). V shed 7 bases and J 6 bases; nucleotides not matched to a gene: 13. CDR3 length equals 15 residues.

This chain uses TRBV10-2 with TRBJ1-2; 11 bases match TRBD1. The junction had 13 bases not matched to a gene; V was cut back by 2 bases and J by 5 bases. The CDR3 covers 18 residues. Germline loops: CDR1 WSHSY, CDR2 SAAADI. CDR3 nucleotides: TGCGCCAGCAGTGAGAGCCCCGGACAGGGGGCCACTACTTATGGCTACACCTTC. Its protein is CASSESPGQGATTYGYTF.